This TCR beta chain was obtained from a study of blood T cells in healthy people across ages. A note on this clonotype: Its antigen is not known.

The CDR3 extends over 14 amino acids. Looked up from germline, CDR1 is MGHRA and CDR2 is YSYEKL. V was pared by 4 bases and J by 5 bases, with 6 bases of the junction left unmatched. Overall study findings and caveats: Because sorting was not performed, PBMCs prevented conclusive naive versus antigen-experienced comparison.

Sample-barcoded 5' priming and a J-beta primer mix drove a second PCR of 7 to 11 cycles. Each of the cDNA molecules was tagged by a template-switch adaptor with 12 random nucleotides. TCRdb called the 5' RACE reads again in MiXCR, with one record for every CDR3 protein. The table lists some 690,000 distinct CDR3 sequences, about 24% of them singletons. The study recruited healthy Caucasian donors from Russia who were aged about 6 to 90. The chain is built from TRBV4-1 and TRBJ2-5; 8 bases are a match to TRBD2. The sequence derives from a man aged 65-85 years in good health. The sample was blood. CDR3 coding DNA: TGCGCCAGCAGCCTAAGCGGGGGTATGGAGACCCAGTACTTC. Protein: CASSLSGGMETQYF.